Sequencing of this T cell receptor (beta chain) was carried out in a study of blood T cells in healthy people across ages. Looked up from germline, CDR1 is ENHRY and CDR2 is SYGVKD. Trimming removed 2 bases from V and 4 bases from J; junction bases left unmatched: 4. The CDR3 is 14 amino acids. Using a J-beta primer mix together with a sample-barcoded 5' primer, a second PCR was run for roughly 6 to 12 cycles. TCRdb reprocessed the 5' RACE reads via MiXCR and lists one record per CDR3 protein. The data show 650,000 to 950,000 distinct CDR3 sequences, with under 45% seen just once and roughly a fifth held by the top ten.

This TCR came from a man aged 60-69 years in good health. What was sequenced was blood. V and J are TRBV10-3 and TRBJ2-7, with 8 bases fitting TRBD1. The CDR3 loop reads CAISEKTGVYEQYF. Here the CDR3 DNA reads TGTGCCATCAGTGAGAAGACAGGGGTTTACGAGCAGTACTTC.